These 7 T cell receptor beta chains were all obtained from the same sample, sequenced in a study of T cell responses to AZD1222 COVID-19 vaccine. Method: immunoSEQ multiplex PCR; TCRdb's copy keeps in-frame clones and lacks some. The repertoire holds about 27,000 clones, with over 80% as singletons. The specimen comprised peripheral blood, sampled 28 days after the second AZD1222 dose. The receptors come from an adult who received the AZD1222 COVID-19 vaccine.

This clone was found a few times. V gene TRBV4-1 combines with J gene TRBJ2-7; 9 bases map to TRBD1. Germline values: CDR1 MGHRA, CDR2 YSYEKL. J lost 2 bases, V lost 9 bases, and 11 bases had no gene match. This CDR3 is built from 15 residues. CDR3 sequence: CASRQGVELTYEQYF. In nucleotides, the CDR3 is TGCGCCAGTAGACAGGGGGTCGAATTAACCTACGAGCAGTACTTC.

V usage is TRBV3-1 (or the pseudogene TRBV3-2) and J usage is TRBJ1-2, with TRBD1 identical over 8 bases. V dropped 4 bases and J dropped 8; count of bases not matched to a gene: 3. The CDR3 sequence is 12 residues long. Germline CDR1 LGHDT, CDR2 YNNKEL (reference sequence). The CDR3 DNA reads as TGTGCCAGCAGCCTTGGGACAGGCGGCTACACCTTC. This sequence encodes CASSLGTGGYTF.

DNA of the CDR3: TGTGCCAGCAGCTTAGGTGACAGCCCTGTAGCAACTGAAGCTTTCTTT. This codes for CASSLGDSPVATEAFF. The chain joins TRBV11-1 to TRBJ1-1; possibly TRBD1 for D (5 bases). The CDR3 covers 16 residues. Per the germline V gene, CDR1 is SGHAT and CDR2 is FQDESV (reference sequence). Trimming took off 1 base at V and 5 bases at J, with 17 bases between the two ends.

V gene TRBV14 combines with J gene TRBJ2-3; a weak D match, TRBD2 (5 bases). CDR3 length: 15 amino acids. In germline, CDR1 is SGHDN, CDR2 FVKESK. V shed 0 bases and J shed 0 bases, with 7 bases lying between them. The DNA for the CDR3 is TGTGCCAGCAGCCAAGAGAGGACTAGCACAGATACGCAGTATTTT. Its protein product is CASSQERTSTDTQYF.

This CDR3 is CSVEQGYNTEAFF. The CDR3 coding sequence is TGCAGCGTTGAACAAGGTTATAACACTGAAGCTTTCTTT. The genes are TRBV29-1 and TRBJ1-1; D ambiguous. Germline V gene data show CDR1 as SQVTM and CDR2 as ANQGSEA. The V and J ends lost 2 bases and 2 bases respectively, with 9 bases between them. CDR3 length equals 13 residues.

This sequence joins TRBV7-2 and TRBJ1-6; TRBD1 matches 7 bases. This CDR3 comprises 14 residues. CDR1 is SGHTA and CDR2 is FQGNSA in the germline V gene. V was pared by 3 bases and J by 7 bases, with 3 bases of the junction left unmatched. This CDR3 reads CASSLDRPNSPLHF. CDR3 DNA sequence: TGTGCCAGCAGCTTGGACAGGCCCAATTCACCCCTCCACTTT.

The genes are TRBV29-1 and TRBJ2-1, with D unclear. The CDR3 runs to 11 residues. Between the trimmed V and J ends, which lost 3 bases and 7 bases, there was a span of 7 bases. Germline V gene data show CDR1 as SQVTM and CDR2 as ANQGSEA. CDR3 nucleotides: TGCAGCGTTGATGGCGGAAATGAGCAGTTCTTC. Protein: CSVDGGNEQFF.